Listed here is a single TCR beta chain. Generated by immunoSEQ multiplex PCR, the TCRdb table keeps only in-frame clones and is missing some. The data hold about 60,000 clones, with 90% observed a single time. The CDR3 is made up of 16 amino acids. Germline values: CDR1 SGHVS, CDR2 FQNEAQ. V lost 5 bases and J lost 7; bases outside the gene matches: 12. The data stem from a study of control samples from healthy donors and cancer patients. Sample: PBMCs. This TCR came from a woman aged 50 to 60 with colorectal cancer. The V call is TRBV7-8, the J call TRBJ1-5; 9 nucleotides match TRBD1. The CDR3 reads CASSPGEQGAIQPQHF. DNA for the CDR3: TGTGCCAGCAGCCCAGGAGAACAGGGGGCCATCCAGCCCCAGCATTTT.